One TCR beta chain is described in this entry. Antigen specificity is unknown. This record belongs to a study of monozygotic twins with inflammatory bowel disease. Study results and caveats: Among IBD patients, TCRbeta diversity (inverse Simpson) was lower than in healthy co-twins.

The CDR3 has 12 residues. In germline, CDR1 is SGHRS, CDR2 YFSETQ. Each UMI, carrying a 6-nucleotide sample barcode, came from template switching. Using the 5' RACE reads, TCRdb records one entry per CDR3 protein without DNA. The sample holds 300,000 to 450,000 distinct CDR3 sequences. The chain is built from TRBV5-1 and TRBJ2-7. Material for sequencing was blood. The receptor's source is a human donor with ulcerative colitis or Crohn's disease, or a healthy co-twin of an affected twin (not recorded which). CDR3 region: CASSLGMDEQYF.